Presented here are 17 T cell receptor beta chains from one specimen sequenced in a study of cytomegalovirus exposure and HLA in healthy donors. The PCR used 60 Vbeta and 13 Jbeta primers. Repertoires were generated with immunoSEQ multiplex PCR, while TCRdb's copy carries only in-frame clones and drops some. The table shows 95,000 to 150,000 clones, with roughly 70% occurring only once. The sample taken for sequencing was PBMCs. The receptors originated from a woman aged 40 to 50 in good health and CMV-seronegative.

The chain employs TRBV11-1 and TRBJ1-1, with TRBD1 identical over 7 bases. Per the germline V gene, CDR1 is SGHAT and CDR2 is FQDESV (reference sequence). The CDR3 sequence is 15 residues long. Germline trimming cut 5 bases from V and 1 base from J; bases unmatched to any gene: 7. DNA for the CDR3: TGTGCCAGCAGCCGGACGGGACAGCCGAACACTGAAGCTTTCTTT. It codes for CASSRTGQPNTEAFF.

The CDR3, as DNA: TGTGCCAGCAGTCGTCGCGCGGGCAGGAGCTCCTACGAGCAGTACTTC. Translated: CASSRRAGRSSYEQYF. J is TRBJ2-7 and V is TRBV28; D is perhaps TRBD2 (5 bases). Germline V gene lookup returns CDR1 MDHEN and CDR2 SYDVKM. CDR3 length: 16 residues. V lost 5 bases, J lost 0 bases, and 17 bases lay in between.

The V call is TRBV5-6, the J call TRBJ2-1; TRBD1 is a possible D gene (5 bases). Per germline, CDR1 SGHDT and CDR2 YYEEEE. Trimming stripped 3 bases from V and 9 bases from J, with 19 bases between. This CDR3 has 15 residues. CDR3 nucleotides: TGTGCCAGCAGCTCCAGGGAATCTCTCCGTACTGAGCAGTTCTTC. Translation: CASSSRESLRTEQFF.

This clone has just a few counts. This chain joins TRBV2 and TRBJ1-5; unclear D gene. V was trimmed by 0 bases and J by 3 bases, leaving 9 bases between them. Germline assignment: CDR1 SNHLY and CDR2 FYNNEI. There are 15 residues in the CDR3. This CDR3 reads CASSEAGLSNQPQHF. The CDR3 nucleotides read TGTGCCAGCAGTGAAGCCGGACTGTCCAATCAGCCCCAGCATTTT.

The J gene is TRBJ1-2, the V gene TRBV2; D possibly corresponds to TRBD1 (6 bases). V gave up 5 bases and J gave up 4 bases, with 14 bases separating them. Germline V CDR1 and CDR2: SNHLY, FYNNEI. There are 14 residues in the CDR3. The CDR3 protein is CASSSDRRGYGYTF. The CDR3 nucleotides are TGTGCCAGCAGTTCGGACAGACGCGGCTATGGCTACACCTTC. The whole variable domain, remainder taken from reference TRBV2 and TRBJ1-2, is EPEVTQTPSHQVTQMGQEVILRCVPISNHLYFYWYRQILGQKVEFLVSFYNNEISEKSEIFDDQFSVERPDGSNFTLKIRSTKLEDSAMYFCASSSDRRGYGYTFGSGTRLTVV.

This clone showed up just once. The chain uses TRBV28 and TRBJ1-6; 7 nucleotides match TRBD1. The CDR3 is 16 amino acids. Germline lookup yields CDR1 MDHEN and CDR2 SYDVKM. The V and J ends lost 1 base and 5 bases, in that order; junction bases with no gene match: 5. The CDR3 protein is CASSLFGTVHNSPLHF. The CDR3 DNA reads TGTGCCAGCAGTTTATTCGGGACAGTACATAATTCACCCCTCCACTTT.

In its sample, this clone was seen once. The V call is TRBV7-2, the J call TRBJ2-2; 9 bases are a match to TRBD2. This CDR3 is built from 16 residues. CDR1 is SGHTA, CDR2 FQGNSA, per germline. V trimming: 6 bases; J trimming: 7 bases; junction bases outside the gene matches: 12. The CDR3 DNA reads as TGTGCCAGCAGTTTGGGCCTAGCGGGGCTGAGCGGGGAGCTGTTTTTT. Translated, it gives CASSLGLAGLSGELFF.

This chain connects TRBV12-5 to TRBJ2-5, with D maybe TRBD1 (6 bases). The CDR3 spans 13 residues. Trimming stripped 7 bases from V and 3 bases from J, with 12 bases between. CDR1 and CDR2 from the germline V gene are LGHNT and FRNRAP. The CDR3, as DNA: TGTGCTAGTGCCGCGGACAGAGAAGAGACCCAGTACTTC. Encoded protein: CASAADREETQYF. Using reference TRBV12-5 and TRBJ2-5 for the parts outside the CDR3, the full variable domain is DARVTQTPRHKVTEMGQEVTMRCQPILGHNTVFWYRQTMMQGLELLAYFRNRAPLDDSGMPKDRFSAEMPDATLATLKIQPSEPRDSAVYFCASAADREETQYFGPGTRLLVL.

V gene TRBV29-1 combines with J gene TRBJ1-2; D might be TRBD1 (6 bases). In germline, CDR1 is SQVTM, CDR2 ANQGSEA. V lost 1 base and J 0 bases, leaving 12 bases between the germline ends. The CDR3 contains 15 residues. The DNA of the CDR3 is TGCAGCGTTGAAGTCAGGGGCCCCACTAACTATGGCTACACCTTC. Translation: CSVEVRGPTNYGYTF. Together with reference TRBV29-1 and TRBJ1-2, the CDR3 gives the full variable domain: SAVISQKPSRDICQRGTSLTIQCQVDSQVTMMFWYRQQPGQSLTLIATANQGSEATYESGFVIDKFPISRPNLTFSTLTVSNMSPEDSSIYLCSVEVRGPTNYGYTFGSGTRLTVV.

V and J are TRBV5-1 and TRBJ2-7; 7 positions agree with TRBD1. Germline-derived CDR1 and CDR2 are SGHRS and YFSETQ. The CDR3 has 13 amino acids. V lost 4 bases and J lost 2; bases outside the gene matches: 3. The CDR3 DNA is TGCGCCAGCAGCACCACAGGGGCCTACGAGCAGTACTTC. Protein: CASSTTGAYEQYF. Full variable domain (remainder filled in from reference TRBV5-1 and TRBJ2-7): KAGVTQTPRYLIKTRGQQVTLSCSPISGHRSVSWYQQTPGQGLQFLFEYFSETQRNKGNFPGRFSGRQFSNSRSEMNVSTLELGDSALYLCASSTTGAYEQYFGPGTRLTVT.

The CDR3: CASRAGTASIPAFF. CDR3 sequence (DNA): TGTGCCAGCAGGGCCGGGACAGCAAGTATACCAGCTTTCTTT. This chain joins TRBV6-6 and TRBJ1-1; 7 bases align to TRBD1. The CDR3 is 14 residues long. V lost 6 bases to trimming and J lost 10 bases; unmatched junction nucleotides: 14. Germline CDR1 and CDR2: MNHNY and SVGAGI (reference sequence).

The J gene is TRBJ2-1, the V gene TRBV4-2; TRBD2 matches 9 bases. V lost 0 bases and J lost 2; bases outside the gene matches: 14. Germline CDR1 reads LGHNA; CDR2 reads YNFKEQ. The CDR3 covers 20 residues. CDR3 region: CASSQDFGGVAGEAYNEQFF. CDR3 DNA sequence: TGTGCCAGCAGCCAAGATTTCGGGGGAGTAGCGGGAGAGGCCTACAATGAGCAGTTCTTC.

V and J are TRBV7-2 and TRBJ2-5, with 11 positions matching TRBD2. CDR1 and CDR2 (germline): SGHTA, FQGNSA. Trimming removed 2 bases from V and 2 bases from J; junction bases left unmatched: 1. The CDR3 runs to 15 residues. For the CDR3, the DNA is TGTGCCAGCAGCTTAAGACTAGCGGGACAAGAGACCCAGTACTTC. Translating gives CASSLRLAGQETQYF.

V gene TRBV18 combines with J gene TRBJ1-1, with 9 bases matching TRBD1. Germline V gene sequence: CDR1 KGHSH, CDR2 LQKENI. The CDR3 covers 14 residues. The ends lost 6 bases at V and 11 bases at J; junction bases unmatched: 13. The CDR3 spells CASSPGTGTLTAFF. CDR3 nucleotide sequence: TGTGCCAGCTCCCCTGGGACAGGGACGTTAACGGCTTTCTTT. Drawing the rest from reference TRBV18 and TRBJ1-1, the complete variable domain is NAGVMQNPRHLVRRRGQEARLRCSPMKGHSHVYWYRQLPEEGLKFMVYLQKENIIDESGMPKERFSAEFPKEGPSILRIQQVVRGDSAAYFCASSPGTGTLTAFFGQGTRLTVV.

This chain links TRBV4-1 with TRBJ2-1, with D possibly matching TRBD2 (6 bases). The V and J ends lost 2 bases and 4 bases respectively, with 12 bases between them. The CDR3 is 15 amino acids. Germline V lookup: CDR1 MGHRA, CDR2 YSYEKL. CDR3 bases: TGCGCCAGCAGCCAAAGGGACTCCGCTTACAATGAGCAGTTCTTC. Its translation is CASSQRDSAYNEQFF.

This clone was found a few times. J is TRBJ2-5 and V is TRBV4-2; the match to TRBD2 covers 12 bases. This CDR3 comprises 16 residues. CDR1 is LGHNA and CDR2 is YNFKEQ in the germline V gene. The V gene end was trimmed by 3 bases and the J gene end by 5 bases; junction bases not matched to a gene: 7. The chain's CDR3 is CASSHPSGGAVETQYF. The CDR3 region has the DNA TGTGCCAGCAGCCACCCTAGCGGGGGGGCCGTGGAGACCCAGTACTTC.

The genes are TRBV5-5 and TRBJ2-5; D possibly corresponds to TRBD2 (6 bases). The germline gives CDR1 SGHKS, CDR2 YYEKEE (reference sequence). The CDR3 length is 13 residues. Trimming pared 2 bases from V and 3 bases from J, leaving 8 bases between. The CDR3 coding sequence is TGTGCCAGCAGCTTTCCGGGGGAAGAGACCCAGTACTTC. This encodes CASSFPGEETQYF.